Shown below are 22 T cell receptor beta chains from a single sample sequenced in a study of low-dose radiotherapy and immunotherapy resistance in tumors. TRAV and TRBV primers primed cDNA for both TCRalpha and TCRbeta. An approximately 19-cycle PCR with a constant-region primer and V-primer adapter amplified TCRs. TCRdb redid the calling of the reads with MiXCR, one entry per CDR3 protein. The profile covers 100,000 or so distinct CDR3 sequences, with about 20% appearing a single time and roughly 4% taken by the ten largest. Indicated time point: after trial treatment. Treatment here: LDRT plus nivolumab, ipilimumab, low-dose cyclophosphamide and aspirin (RACIN trial). The specimen was PBMCs, collected after low-dose radiotherapy plus immunotherapy. The receptor source for this set is a male donor with prostate cancer.

The V and J genes are TRBV7-2 and TRBJ2-2; 7 nucleotides align to TRBD1. Germline assignment: CDR1 SGHTA and CDR2 FQGNSA. J gave up 0 bases and V 6 bases, and 10 bases lay outside the gene matches. CDR3 length: 17 residues. The CDR3 loop reads CASRDSRTGSNTGELFF. The CDR3 bases are TGTGCCAGCAGGGATTCTAGGACAGGATCGAACACCGGGGAGCTGTTTTTT.

This clonotype was counted many times. The chain is built from TRBV15 and TRBJ2-1; TRBD2 might be the D (5 bases). Germline loops: CDR1 LNHNV, CDR2 YYDKDF (reference sequence). The CDR3 consists of 14 residues. V gave up 10 bases and J gave up 5 bases, with 18 bases separating them. The CDR3 here is CASPRAPTDNEQFF. The CDR3 DNA sequence: TGTGCCAGCCCGCGGGCTCCCACCGACAATGAGCAGTTCTTC.

The rearrangement joins TRBV12-3 or TRBV12-4 to TRBJ2-3, with a possible D match to TRBD2 (5 bases). V dropped 9 bases and J dropped 5 bases, with 15 bases sitting between them. CDR3 size: 13 residues. The CDR3 DNA is TGTGCCAGTTGTCAAGGACTGGGAGATACGCAGTATTTT. Its translation is CASCQGLGDTQYF.

This clonotype was counted at least ten times. The V and J genes are TRBV3-1 and TRBJ2-1, with D possibly being TRBD1 (7 bases). Germline CDR1 is LGHDT and CDR2 is YNNKEL (reference sequence). The CDR3 sequence is 13 residues long. Trimming cost V 0 bases and J 14 bases, with 14 bases left between them. CDR3 region: CASSQDPRGVEFF. The CDR3, as DNA: TGTGCCAGCAGCCAAGATCCCAGGGGGGTGGAGTTCTTC.

This clonotype was detected many times. The chain combines TRBV18 with TRBJ2-1, with a possible D match to TRBD2 (6 bases). Germline CDR1 KGHSH, CDR2 LQKENI. Trimming left V 3 bases short and J 1 base short, with 13 bases between. The CDR3 sequence is 16 residues long. CDR3: CASSPTGGRSYNEQFF. The CDR3 DNA reads TGTGCCAGCTCACCCACCGGGGGTCGGTCCTACAATGAGCAGTTCTTC.

This clonotype was counted at least ten times. The rearrangement joins TRBV3-1 to TRBJ2-1; no clear D gene. Trimming shortened V by 3 bases and J by 10 bases, and 13 bases separated the two germline ends. This CDR3 has 13 residues. Germline V gene data show CDR1 as LGHDT and CDR2 as YNNKEL (reference sequence). CDR3 nucleotide sequence: TGTGCCAGCAGCCATCCCCCCGAGGACGAGCAGTTCTTC. Translated: CASSHPPEDEQFF.

This clonotype was picked up many times. V is TRBV10-3 and J is TRBJ2-1; D gene ambiguous. Germline-derived CDR1 and CDR2 are ENHRY and SYGVKD. The CDR3 runs to 15 residues. Trimming stripped 4 bases from V and 1 base from J, with 11 bases between. The CDR3 loop is CAISGPTLSYNEQFF. CDR3 sequence (DNA): TGTGCCATCAGTGGGCCTACCTTATCCTACAATGAGCAGTTCTTC.

This clonotype has only a few counts. The CDR3 loop is CASSVRGGAQNNEQFF. The CDR3 DNA sequence: TGTGCCAGCAGCGTTCGCGGGGGGGCGCAAAACAATGAGCAGTTCTTC. The chain has TRBV9 and TRBJ2-1; 9 bases agree with TRBD2. Per germline, CDR1 SGDLS and CDR2 YYNGEE. The CDR3 has 16 amino acids. The J segment lost 5 bases and the V segment lost 2 bases, leaving 8 bases of the junction unmatched.

This clonotype showed up many times. V is TRBV7-2 and J is TRBJ2-3; no reliable D call. Per the germline V gene, CDR1 is SGHTA and CDR2 is FQGNSA. The CDR3 has 13 residues. Deletions cut 8 bases from V and 6 bases from J, with 15 bases between. As DNA, the CDR3 is TGTGCCAGCCTAAAACTGTCCGTGGATACGCAGTATTTT. As protein: CASLKLSVDTQYF.

This clonotype occurred many times. V and J are TRBV7-9 and TRBJ2-7; perhaps TRBD2 as D (5 bases). The CDR3 spans 14 residues. Germline V gene sequence: CDR1 SEHNR, CDR2 FQNEAQ (reference sequence). The germline V and J ends were trimmed by 2 bases and 2 bases, with 10 bases remaining between them. CDR3 residues: CASSLPDLAYEQYF. As DNA, the CDR3 is TGTGCCAGCAGCTTACCGGACTTAGCCTACGAGCAGTACTTC.

The V and J genes are TRBV27 and TRBJ2-3; no firm D call. Germline loops: CDR1 MNHEY, CDR2 SMNVEV (reference sequence). This CDR3 contains 14 residues. The V gene lost 5 bases and the J gene lost 6 bases, with 15 bases spanning the gap. The CDR3 spells CASSKLSLLDTQYF. In DNA form, the CDR3 reads TGTGCCAGCAGTAAATTGTCCCTTCTGGATACGCAGTATTTT.

The CDR3 protein is CAIRETGLPGYTF. The CDR3 coding sequence is TGTGCCATCAGGGAAACAGGTCTCCCTGGCTACACCTTC. The V gene is TRBV10-3, the J gene TRBJ1-2; the D gene is possibly TRBD1 (5 bases). Germline-derived CDR1 and CDR2 are ENHRY and SYGVKD. The CDR3 sequence is 13 residues long. Between the trimmed V and J ends, which lost 6 bases and 7 bases, there was a span of 15 bases.

This clonotype came up many times. The genes are TRBV2 and TRBJ2-2; D is ambiguous. There are 12 residues in the CDR3. Trimming removed 5 bases from V and 1 base from J, with 2 bases in between. Germline-derived CDR1 and CDR2 are SNHLY and FYNNEI. CDR3 in DNA: TGTGCCAGCAGTAAGAACACCGGGGAGCTGTTTTTT. Protein product: CASSKNTGELFF.

The V call is TRBV7-9, the J call TRBJ2-7, with 7 bases aligning to TRBD1. The trim removed 3 bases at V and 6 bases at J, leaving 8 bases unmatched. Germline V lookup: CDR1 SEHNR, CDR2 FQNEAQ (reference sequence). The CDR3 contains 14 residues. CDR3 in DNA: TGTGCCAGCAGCTTGTCAAGGGGACAGTCCGAGCAGTACTTC. Translation gives CASSLSRGQSEQYF. The whole variable domain, remainder taken from reference TRBV7-9 and TRBJ2-7, is DTGVSQNPRHKITKRGQNVTFRCDPISEHNRLYWYRQTLGQGPEFLTYFQNEAQLEKSRLLSDRFSAERPKGSFSTLEIQRTEQGDSAMYLCASSLSRGQSEQYFGPGTRLTVT.

This clonotype was recorded at least ten times. The V and J genes are TRBV19 and TRBJ2-5, with 7 bases aligning to TRBD2. After removal of 4 bases from V and 0 bases from J, the junction contained 8 bases not matched to a gene. The germline gives CDR1 LNHDA, CDR2 SQIVND (reference sequence). This CDR3 comprises 16 residues. The CDR3 DNA sequence: TGTGCCAGTAGTAGGTTTGCGGGGGAACACCAAGAGACCCAGTACTTC. Its translation is CASSRFAGEHQETQYF.

In its sample, this clonotype was seen many times. This chain connects TRBV6-5 to TRBJ2-3; D is unclear. The CDR3 is 16 residues long. Trimming removed 0 bases at V and 0 bases at J, with 10 bases between. CDR1 MNHEY and CDR2 SVGAGI come from the germline V gene. CDR3 in amino acids: CASSYSRLFSTDTQYF. As DNA, the CDR3 is TGTGCCAGCAGTTACTCGAGGCTTTTTAGCACAGATACGCAGTATTTT.

This clonotype showed up many times. CDR3 DNA sequence: TGTGCCAGCAGTGTAGGGGGAGACGGAGAGACCCAGTACTTC. Its protein product is CASSVGGDGETQYF. The V call is TRBV2, the J call TRBJ2-5, with a possible D match to TRBD1 (6 bases). This CDR3 region has 14 residues. With 4 bases removed from V and 4 bases from J, the gap between germline ends came to 13 bases. CDR1 is SNHLY and CDR2 is FYNNEI in the germline V gene. The complete variable domain, with remaining parts taken from reference TRBV2 and TRBJ2-5, reads EPEVTQTPSHQVTQMGQEVILRCVPISNHLYFYWYRQILGQKVEFLVSFYNNEISEKSEIFDDQFSVERPDGSNFTLKIRSTKLEDSAMYFCASSVGGDGETQYFGPGTRLLVL.

This sequence joins TRBV11-2 and TRBJ2-7; D possibly corresponds to TRBD1 (6 bases). CDR1 is SGHAT and CDR2 is FQNNGV in the germline V gene. The CDR3 consists of 15 residues. V shed 4 bases and J shed 4 bases, with 17 bases lying between them. The CDR3 region is CASSSHGTLQYEQYF. CDR3 DNA: TGTGCCAGCAGCTCCCACGGGACACTTCAATACGAGCAGTACTTC.

At least ten counts were recorded for this clonotype. The chain uses TRBV5-1 and TRBJ2-2; 14 bases map to TRBD2. CDR3 length equals 18 residues. V lost 4 bases to trimming and J lost 2 bases; unmatched junction nucleotides: 7. CDR1 is SGHRS and CDR2 is YFSETQ in the germline V gene. In nucleotides, the CDR3 is TGCGCCAGCAGCCCCCGGACTAGCGGGGGGCTAAACACCGGGGAGCTGTTTTTT. Protein: CASSPRTSGGLNTGELFF.

The chain has TRBV7-6 and TRBJ2-3; a weak D match, TRBD2 (6 bases). V was trimmed by 1 base and J by 1 base, leaving 15 bases between them. The CDR3 runs 17 residues. Germline assignment: CDR1 SGHVS and CDR2 FNYEAQ. CDR3 coding DNA: TGTGCCAGCAGCTTAGTGGGGGGTGCTAGTGGCACAGATACGCAGTATTTT. Amino acid sequence: CASSLVGGASGTDTQYF.

This clonotype was seen many times. The chain combines TRBV2 with TRBJ2-5, with unresolved D. This CDR3 spans 13 amino acids. Per germline, CDR1 SNHLY and CDR2 FYNNEI. The V end lost 4 bases, the J end lost 3 bases, and 9 bases lay between the germline ends. The CDR3 protein is CASSVQPKETQYF. DNA of the CDR3: TGTGCCAGCAGTGTACAGCCTAAAGAGACCCAGTACTTC.

This clonotype was seen repeatedly, ten times or more. The chain employs TRBV5-1 and TRBJ2-1, with a tentative D call TRBD2 (7 bases). The germline V gene has CDR1 SGHRS and CDR2 YFSETQ. The length of the CDR3 is 16 residues. Trimming removed 0 bases at V and 6 bases at J, with 16 bases between. The CDR3 loop is CASSLVTAGAGNEQFF. As DNA, the CDR3 is TGCGCCAGCAGCTTGGTTACGGCGGGGGCAGGCAATGAGCAGTTCTTC.